Shown below are 15 T cell receptor beta chains from a single sample sequenced in a study of blood T cell repertoires in COVID-19. Produced via immunoSEQ multiplex PCR; TCRdb's table is partial and in-frame only. This sample carries fewer than 400,000 clones, about 85% of them seen once, and the ten largest clones take 3.5% to 4%. Sequencing was carried out using peripheral blood. The source is a woman younger than 35 with acute or convalescent COVID-19.

V gene TRBV29-1 combines with J gene TRBJ2-7, with TRBD1 matching over 9 bases. The germline V gene encodes CDR1 SQVTM and CDR2 ANQGSEA. The trim removed 4 bases at V and 4 bases at J, leaving 8 bases unmatched. CDR3 size: 14 residues. CDR3 protein: CSVVLDRGSYEQYF. CDR3 nucleotides: TGCAGCGTTGTTCTGGACAGGGGATCGTACGAGCAGTACTTC.

V is TRBV7-9 and J is TRBJ1-1; no definite D call. In germline, CDR1 is SEHNR, CDR2 FQNEAQ (reference sequence). This CDR3 has 15 amino acids. V was shortened by 5 bases and J by 5 bases, with 18 bases between the two germline ends. The CDR3 DNA is TGTGCCAGCAGCCCGCGGGCAGTCCGGGGAACTGAAGCTTTCTTT. Encoded protein: CASSPRAVRGTEAFF.

This rearrangement joins TRBV28 to TRBJ2-5; tentatively, D is TRBD1 (5 bases). CDR1 is MDHEN and CDR2 is SYDVKM in the germline V gene. This CDR3 has 14 residues. With 5 bases removed from V and 3 bases from J, the gap between germline ends came to 13 bases. In DNA form, the CDR3 reads TGTGCCAGCAGTCGACTTTCCAGGGAAGAGACCCAGTACTTC. This gives the protein CASSRLSREETQYF.

This chain uses TRBV6-1 with TRBJ1-2, with D maybe TRBD1 (5 bases). V lost 1 base and J 8 bases, leaving 11 bases between the germline ends. Germline V CDR1 and CDR2: MNHNS, SASEGT. CDR3 length: 13 residues. This chain's CDR3 is CASSEDQGRGYTF. The CDR3 bases are TGTGCCAGCAGTGAAGACCAGGGTAGAGGCTACACCTTC.

This chain connects TRBV2 to TRBJ1-2, with D uncertain. Germline lookup yields CDR1 SNHLY and CDR2 FYNNEI. Trimming took 8 bases from V and 8 from J, leaving 15 bases between them. The CDR3 runs 12 residues. CDR3 nucleotides: TGTGCCAGCCCGCTTGACACCGGAGGCTACACCTTC. Protein product: CASPLDTGGYTF.

The CDR3 protein is CASSRTVNTEAFF. CDR3 nucleotide sequence: TGTGCCAGCAGTCGGACAGTTAACACTGAAGCTTTCTTT. The chain combines TRBV12-3 or TRBV12-4 with TRBJ1-1; the D gene is possibly TRBD1 (6 bases). V was clipped by 5 bases and J by 2 bases, with 9 bases between them. The CDR3 extends over 13 amino acids.

As for this clone: Additional DNA sequences in this sample encode the identical CDR3. The gene calls are TRBV9 and TRBJ2-7; D is uncertain. CDR1 is SGDLS, CDR2 YYNGEE, per germline. The CDR3 contains 14 residues. V dropped 0 bases and J dropped 1 base, with 8 bases sitting between them. Here the CDR3 DNA reads TGTGCCAGCAGCGTAGGGCAGTCTTCCTACGAGCAGTACTTC. It specifies CASSVGQSSYEQYF.

This clone has only one observation. V usage is TRBV28 and J usage is TRBJ1-4; D is ambiguous. Trimming took 3 bases from V and 2 from J, leaving 10 bases between them. The germline V gene encodes CDR1 MDHEN and CDR2 SYDVKM. The CDR3 is 15 residues long. CDR3: CASSFFRGTNEKLFF. The DNA for the CDR3 is TGTGCCAGCAGTTTTTTTCGAGGGACTAATGAAAAACTGTTTTTT.

This clone showed up just a few times. The genes are TRBV20-1 and TRBJ1-1; weak D call: TRBD1 (5 bases). CDR3 size: 11 residues. The V end was cut by 1 base, the J end by 7 bases, with 7 bases between. Germline CDR1 reads DFQATT; CDR2 reads SNEGSKA (reference sequence). The CDR3 sequence: CSARVTGEAFF. The CDR3, as DNA: TGCAGTGCTAGAGTCACAGGTGAAGCTTTCTTT.

The chain carries TRBV19 and TRBJ2-7; a weak D match, TRBD2 (7 bases). Trimming took 3 bases from V and 5 from J, leaving 14 bases between them. This CDR3 comprises 14 residues. Per the germline V gene, CDR1 is LNHDA and CDR2 is SQIVND (reference sequence). The CDR3 is CASSIFGGLNEQYF. The CDR3, as DNA: TGTGCCAGTAGTATCTTCGGGGGGCTAAACGAGCAGTACTTC.

The table lists this clone with a count of one. This chain joins TRBV9 and TRBJ1-2; the D gene is possibly TRBD1 (5 bases). CDR1 and CDR2 (germline): SGDLS, YYNGEE. CDR3 length equals 15 residues. Deletions cut 0 bases from V and 3 bases from J, with 12 bases between. The CDR3: CASSVGIGVDYGYTF. DNA for the CDR3: TGTGCCAGCAGCGTAGGAATAGGGGTGGACTATGGCTACACCTTC.

This clone was found once. The chain carries TRBV24-1 and TRBJ2-1; 12 positions agree with TRBD1. Germline CDR1 reads KGHDR; CDR2 reads SFDVKD. This CDR3 has 15 amino acids. V was clipped by 5 bases and J by 8 bases; unmatched bases: 6. The CDR3 sequence is CATSASGQGAYEQFF. The CDR3, as DNA: TGTGCCACCAGTGCATCGGGACAGGGGGCTTATGAGCAGTTCTTC.

This rearrangement joins TRBV29-1 to TRBJ1-2, with D possibly being TRBD1 (5 bases). From germline, CDR1 is SQVTM and CDR2 ANQGSEA. This CDR3 contains 13 residues. CDR3 amino acids: CIGESGDNYGYTF. CDR3 in DNA: TGCATCGGGGAATCGGGGGATAACTATGGCTACACCTTC.

The genes are TRBV11-2 and TRBJ2-2, with 8 positions matching TRBD2. V trimming: 4 bases; J trimming: 5 bases; junction bases outside the gene matches: 6. Per the germline V gene, CDR1 is SGHAT and CDR2 is FQNNGV. The CDR3 has 15 residues. CDR3 amino acids: CASSSLSGKTGELFF. The CDR3 bases are TGTGCCAGCAGCTCCCTTAGCGGGAAGACCGGGGAGCTGTTTTTT. Using reference TRBV11-2 and TRBJ2-2 for the parts outside the CDR3, the full variable domain is EAGVAQSPRYKIIEKRQSVAFWCNPISGHATLYWYQQILGQGPKLLIQFQNNGVVDDSQLPKDRFSAERLKGVDSTLKIQPAKLEDSAVYLCASSSLSGKTGELFFGEGSRLTVL.

The V gene is TRBV28, the J gene TRBJ2-1; TRBD1 matches 9 bases. This CDR3 contains 14 residues. Germline CDR1 is MDHEN and CDR2 is SYDVKM. V gave up 3 bases and J gave up 8 bases; unmatched junction bases: 5. CDR3 protein: CASSLYRGRDEQFF. CDR3 in DNA: TGTGCCAGCAGTTTGTACAGGGGGCGCGATGAGCAGTTCTTC.